Below, 28 T cell receptor beta chains from the same sample are listed, as sequenced in a study of beta chain features in type 1 diabetes. Of the isolated RNA, all was reverse transcribed, and so the sequenced material was expressed TCRB transcripts. Sequenced by immunoSEQ multiplex PCR; TCRdb stores in-frame clones only, minus some. The profile covers a few hundred thousand clones, with 16% appearing a single time and 0.065% to 0.095% taken by the ten largest. Broader study findings: Among all four CD4+ subsets, Type 1 diabetes patients had TCRB CDR3s that were moderately but significantly shorter.

For these TCRs, the target antigens are not known. What was sequenced was naive CD4+ T cells from blood. Source of these receptors: a man aged 30 to 39 with type 1 diabetes.

The chain combines TRBV7-9 with TRBJ2-7; D is possibly TRBD1 (5 bases). V was shortened by 1 base and J by 3 bases, with 10 bases between the two germline ends. CDR1 and CDR2 (germline): SEHNR, FQNEAQ (reference sequence). This CDR3 region has 14 residues. CDR3 DNA sequence: TGTGCCAGCAGCTTAGTCGCAGGGTTCTACGAGCAGTACTTC. This sequence encodes CASSLVAGFYEQYF.

The V gene is TRBV7-2, the J gene TRBJ2-5, with 9 bases identical to TRBD1. V shed 4 bases, J shed 4 bases, and the junction held 7 bases outside the gene matches. CDR1 is SGHTA and CDR2 is FQGNSA in the germline V gene. The CDR3 sequence is 15 residues long. This CDR3 is CASSSGTGYRETQYF. Here the CDR3 DNA reads TGTGCCAGCAGCTCCGGGACAGGGTACAGAGAGACCCAGTACTTC. Variable domain in full (rest from reference TRBV7-2 and TRBJ2-5): GAGVSQSPSNKVTEKGKDVELRCDPISGHTALYWYRQSLGQGLEFLIYFQGNSAPDKSGLPSDRFSAERTGGSVSTLTIQRTQQEDSAVYLCASSSGTGYRETQYFGPGTRLLVL.

Only a few counts were recorded for this clone. The J gene is TRBJ2-7, the V gene TRBV7-9, with D maybe TRBD2 (6 bases). The CDR3 spans 14 residues. Trimming removed 2 bases from V and 6 bases from J, with 14 bases in between. The germline V gene encodes CDR1 SEHNR and CDR2 FQNEAQ (reference sequence). The CDR3 reads CASSLQGGGGEQYF. CDR3 coding DNA: TGTGCCAGCAGCTTACAGGGAGGAGGAGGCGAGCAGTACTTC. Combining the CDR3 with reference TRBV7-9 and TRBJ2-7 gives the whole variable domain DTGVSQNPRHKITKRGQNVTFRCDPISEHNRLYWYRQTLGQGPEFLTYFQNEAQLEKSRLLSDRFSAERPKGSFSTLEIQRTEQGDSAMYLCASSLQGGGGEQYFGPGTRLTVT.

V and J are TRBV6-5 and TRBJ2-1; no clear D gene. V was cut by 4 bases and J by 10 bases, with 11 bases left in between. The germline V gene encodes CDR1 MNHEY and CDR2 SVGAGI. The CDR3 runs to 12 residues. The CDR3 bases are TGTGCCAGCAGTTCAACCCAAAGAGAGCAGTTCTTC. Translation: CASSSTQREQFF.

The sample holds a few counts of this clone. This chain uses TRBV9 with TRBJ2-7; D is undetermined. Trimming removed 5 bases from V and 5 bases from J, with 14 bases in between. The CDR3 runs to 13 residues. The V gene's germline CDR1 is SGDLS and CDR2 YYNGEE. In DNA, the CDR3 is TGTGCCAGCAGTGTGACCTCCGAACACGAGCAGTACTTC. Its protein product is CASSVTSEHEQYF.

The V call is TRBV21-1, the J call TRBJ2-5; the table gives TRBD1 as D, unverified against the DNA. TRBV21-1 is deemed a pseudogene. The CDR3 sequence is 11 residues long. The DNA of the CDR3 is TGTGCCAGCAGCAATATGGGCTTTTCCTACTTC. Its translation: CASSNMGFSYF.

This sequence joins TRBV7-2 and TRBJ2-2, with TRBD2 matching over 8 bases. Germline V gene data show CDR1 as SGHTA and CDR2 as FQGNSA. The CDR3 contains 15 residues. After removal of 3 bases from V and 5 bases from J, the junction contained 5 bases not matched to a gene. DNA of the CDR3: TGTGCCAGCAGCTTGGGGACTAGAGGAACCGGGGAGCTGTTTTTT. Its translation: CASSLGTRGTGELFF.

The CDR3 DNA sequence: TGCGCCAGCAGCTTGGGGCTAGCGGGCGATAGGATTCAGTACTTC. Translation: CASSLGLAGDRIQYF. V gene TRBV5-1 combines with J gene TRBJ2-4, with 8 bases aligning to TRBD2. This CDR3 comprises 15 residues. Germline CDR1 reads SGHRS; CDR2 reads YFSETQ. Germline trimming cut 0 bases from V and 10 bases from J; bases unmatched to any gene: 9.

This clone occurred a few times. CDR3 amino acids: CASSVESYLAGGSAQFF. The CDR3 DNA reads as TGTGCCAGCAGCGTAGAATCCTACCTAGCGGGAGGATCCGCGCAGTTCTTC. The chain recombines TRBV9 with TRBJ2-1; TRBD2 agrees at 11 bases. Trimming took 0 bases from V and 12 from J; bases not matched to a gene: 14. CDR1 is SGDLS, CDR2 YYNGEE, per germline. This CDR3 spans 17 amino acids.

This clone showed up just a few times. The V gene is TRBV9, the J gene TRBJ2-1; 10 nucleotides match TRBD1. The CDR3 totals 16 residues. Germline CDR1 reads SGDLS; CDR2 reads YYNGEE. The ends lost 0 bases at V and 2 bases at J; junction bases unmatched: 2. The CDR3 coding sequence is TGTGCCAGCAGCGTAGTCGGGACAGGGGCCTACAATGAGCAGTTCTTC. It is translated as CASSVVGTGAYNEQFF. Filled out from reference TRBV9 and TRBJ2-1, the complete variable domain reads DSGVTQTPKHLITATGQRVTLRCSPRSGDLSVYWYQQSLDQGLQFLIQYYNGEERAKGNILERFSAQQFPDLHSELNLSSLELGDSALYFCASSVVGTGAYNEQFFGPGTRLTVL.

This clone was counted between two and nine times. The chain joins TRBV29-1 to TRBJ2-2; 7 bases match TRBD1. Unmatched junction bases numbered 2, after V lost 6 bases and J lost 1 base. CDR1 SQVTM and CDR2 ANQGSEA come from the germline V gene. The length of the CDR3 is 13 residues. CDR3 loop: CSVGQMNTGELFF. The CDR3 DNA is TGCAGCGTGGGACAGATGAACACCGGGGAGCTGTTTTTT.

The gene calls are TRBV30 and TRBJ1-4; tentative D call: TRBD1 (6 bases). Germline CDR1 GTSNPN, CDR2 SVGIG (reference sequence). The CDR3 has 14 amino acids. V was clipped by 2 bases and J by 8 bases, with 15 bases between them. CDR3 in amino acids: CAWSSGAVREKLFF. The CDR3 nucleotides are TGTGCCTGGAGTTCGGGGGCAGTTCGGGAAAAACTGTTTTTT.

This clone occurred a few times. The J gene is TRBJ2-3, the V gene TRBV28; D may correspond to TRBD1 or TRBD2 (5 bases each). The V gene's germline CDR1 is MDHEN and CDR2 SYDVKM. CDR3 size: 14 residues. Trimming took 3 bases from V and 4 from J, leaving 11 bases between them. The CDR3 DNA sequence: TGTGCCAGCAGTTTTGCCGGGGCCCCAGATACGCAGTATTTT. Its protein is CASSFAGAPDTQYF.

This clone was seen more than once but under ten times. This chain links TRBV7-2 with TRBJ1-2; no clear D. The CDR3 runs to 14 residues. The germline CDR1 and CDR2 sequences are SGHTA and FQGNSA. With 1 base removed from V and 2 bases from J, the gap between germline ends came to 8 bases. The chain's CDR3 is CASSLDQRNYGYTF. The CDR3 bases are TGTGCCAGCAGCTTAGATCAGAGAAACTATGGCTACACCTTC.

The chain has TRBV5-1 and TRBJ1-1; 7 bases are a match to TRBD1. From germline, CDR1 is SGHRS and CDR2 YFSETQ. After removal of 4 bases from V and 1 base from J, the junction contained 7 bases not matched to a gene. The CDR3 is 15 residues long. CDR3 loop: CASSEPGQANTEAFF. The CDR3 DNA sequence: TGCGCCAGCAGCGAACCTGGACAGGCGAACACTGAAGCTTTCTTT.

This clone was recorded a few times. This rearrangement joins TRBV13 to TRBJ2-5; 8 positions agree with TRBD2. Per the germline V gene, CDR1 is PRHDT and CDR2 is FYEKMQ (reference sequence). The CDR3 is made up of 13 amino acids. V was clipped by 1 base and J by 5 bases; unmatched bases: 0. The CDR3 nucleotides are TGTGCCAGCAGCTTAGCGGGAGGGGAGACCCAGTACTTC. Its protein is CASSLAGGETQYF.

The J gene is TRBJ2-4, the V gene TRBV14; D assignment may be TRBD1 or TRBD2 (5 bases each). Germline V gives CDR1 SGHDN, CDR2 FVKESK. Trimming took off 4 bases at V and 9 bases at J, with 19 bases between the two ends. The CDR3 runs to 15 residues. CDR3 DNA: TGTGCCAGCAGCCTCCCCGGATACGGGGCTGGCATTCAGTACTTC. Its protein product is CASSLPGYGAGIQYF.

Only a few counts were recorded for this clone. The identical CDR3 is also encoded by other nucleotide sequences in the sample. CDR3 DNA: TGTGCCAGCAGTGCAGCGGGAGGGTCCTACAATGAGCAGTTCTTC. This translates into CASSAAGGSYNEQFF. V and J are TRBV25-1 and TRBJ2-1; 10 bases fit TRBD2. The CDR3 is made up of 15 amino acids. The V gene end was trimmed by 4 bases and the J gene end by 1 base; junction bases not matched to a gene: 1. Germline values: CDR1 MGHDK, CDR2 SYGVNS. The complete variable domain, with remaining parts taken from reference TRBV25-1 and TRBJ2-1, reads EADIYQTPRYLVIGTGKKITLECSQTMGHDKMYWYQQDPGMELHLIHYSYGVNSTEKGDLSSESTVSRIRTEHFPLTLESARPSHTSQYLCASSAAGGSYNEQFFGPGTRLTVL.

The rearrangement links TRBV7-9 to TRBJ2-2; D unresolved. The germline V gene has CDR1 SEHNR and CDR2 FQNEAQ (reference sequence). CDR3 length: 14 amino acids. The V and J ends lost 7 bases and 5 bases respectively, with 14 bases between them. CDR3 in DNA: TGTGCCAGCATCGCCCCGGGCGGAACCGGGGAGCTGTTTTTT. Its translation: CASIAPGGTGELFF. The full variable domain, in which reference TRBV7-9 and TRBJ2-2 provide the parts outside the CDR3, is DTGVSQNPRHKITKRGQNVTFRCDPISEHNRLYWYRQTLGQGPEFLTYFQNEAQLEKSRLLSDRFSAERPKGSFSTLEIQRTEQGDSAMYLCASIAPGGTGELFFGEGSRLTVL.

This chain connects TRBV6-5 to TRBJ1-2; possibly TRBD1 for D (6 bases). This CDR3 region has 14 residues. The V gene lost 0 bases and the J gene lost 2 bases, with 7 bases spanning the gap. Germline lookup yields CDR1 MNHEY and CDR2 SVGAGI. The CDR3: CASSYSRGNYGYTF. The CDR3 DNA is TGTGCCAGCAGTTACTCGAGGGGGAACTATGGCTACACCTTC.

This clone was counted a few times. V and J are TRBV14 and TRBJ2-3; TRBD2 might be the D (5 bases). There are 15 residues in the CDR3. The V end lost 6 bases, the J end lost 5 bases, and 18 bases lay between the germline ends. CDR1 and CDR2 (germline): SGHDN, FVKESK. CDR3 loop: CASSRQPLGRDTQYF. The CDR3 region has the DNA TGTGCCAGCAGTAGGCAGCCCTTAGGGAGAGATACGCAGTATTTT.

In the case of this clone: The junction departs from the called germline gene at one end, perhaps through a read error. This chain uses TRBV5-1 with TRBJ1-1; D gene uncertain. Per germline, CDR1 SGHRS and CDR2 YFSETQ. This CDR3 spans 12 amino acids. CDR3 sequence (DNA): TGCGCCAGCAGATTGGATCGCACTGAAGCTTTCTTT. Its protein is CASRLDRTEAFF. Full variable domain (missing parts from reference TRBV5-1 and TRBJ1-1): KAGVTQTPRYLIKTRGQQVTLSCSPISGHRSVSWYQQTPGQGLQFLFEYFSETQRNKGNFPGRFSGRQFSNSRSEMNVSTLELGDSALYLCASRLDRTEAFFGQGTRLTVV.

The J gene is TRBJ1-1, the V gene TRBV10-3; weak D call: TRBD1 (6 bases). The ends were cut back, 3 bases at V and 1 base at J, with 15 bases in the middle. Germline assignment: CDR1 ENHRY and CDR2 SYGVKD. The CDR3 contains 16 residues. CDR3 DNA: TGTGCCATCAGTGAAAAGATGTCAGGGGAGAACACTGAAGCTTTCTTT. This codes for CAISEKMSGENTEAFF.

This clone was observed a few times. The rearrangement uses TRBV30 and TRBJ1-5, with D unresolved. V was pared by 4 bases and J by 6 bases, with 10 bases between. CDR1 and CDR2 (germline): GTSNPN, SVGIG (reference sequence). CDR3 size: 12 residues. The CDR3 reads CAWNEMFQPQHF. The CDR3 DNA reads TGTGCCTGGAACGAAATGTTTCAGCCCCAGCATTTT. The entire variable domain, with the rest obtained from reference TRBV30 and TRBJ1-5, is as follows: SQTIHQWPATLVQPVGSPLSLECTVEGTSNPNLYWYRQAAGRGLQLLFYSVGIGQISSEVPQNLSASRPQDRQFILSSKKLLLSDSGFYLCAWNEMFQPQHFGDGTRLSIL.

This clone occurred a few times. The chain links TRBV2 to TRBJ2-3; 8 bases are shared with TRBD1. This CDR3 is 14 amino acids long. From germline, CDR1 is SNHLY and CDR2 FYNNEI. Unmatched junction bases numbered 8, after V lost 6 bases and J lost 6 bases. The CDR3 nucleotides are TGTGCCAGCAGATGGCAGGGGGCCCCGGATACGCAGTATTTT. It is translated as CASRWQGAPDTQYF.

The sample holds a few counts of this clone. The chain has TRBV2 and TRBJ2-5; D remains ambiguous. V was pared by 1 base and J by 13 bases, with 16 bases between. The CDR3 contains 13 residues. The V gene's germline CDR1 is SNHLY and CDR2 FYNNEI. For the CDR3, the DNA is TGTGCCAGCAGTGAAGAAGCGAGGCTGTGGGTGTACTTC. This translates into CASSEEARLWVYF.

The chain links TRBV30 to TRBJ2-2; D is ambiguous. Germline assignment: CDR1 GTSNPN and CDR2 SVGIG (reference sequence). The V and J ends lost 2 bases and 6 bases respectively, with 1 base between them. This CDR3 spans 10 amino acids. CDR3 loop: CAWSSGELFF. The CDR3 nucleotides are TGTGCCTGGAGTTCCGGGGAGCTGTTTTTT.

This clone came up a few times. The V gene is TRBV14, the J gene TRBJ2-5; perhaps TRBD2 as D (6 bases). V was clipped by 6 bases and J by 5 bases, with 13 bases between them. The CDR3 sequence is 13 residues long. The V gene's germline CDR1 is SGHDN and CDR2 FVKESK. CDR3 amino acids: CASRAGSRETQYF. The CDR3 region has the DNA TGTGCCAGCAGGGCGGGGTCCCGGGAGACCCAGTACTTC.